What follows are 8 T cell receptor beta chains derived from one specimen sequenced in a study of cytomegalovirus exposure and HLA in healthy donors. Only in-frame clones appear in the TCRdb table, and some are missing; sequencing was by immunoSEQ multiplex PCR. The sample includes 120,000 to 150,000 clones, about 87% of them seen just once. Sequencing used PBMCs. Receptors originate from a man between 18 and 29 years old in good health and CMV-seropositive.

The rearrangement joins TRBV10-3 to TRBJ1-1; possible D gene TRBD1, 5 bases. The CDR3 length is 14 residues. The V and J ends lost 10 bases and 1 base respectively, with 16 bases between them. From germline, CDR1 is ENHRY and CDR2 SYGVKD. The CDR3: CATLPGPGNTEAFF. The CDR3, as DNA: TGTGCCACCCTCCCAGGGCCGGGGAACACTGAAGCTTTCTTT.

The chain couples TRBV14 to TRBJ2-7; TRBD1 agrees at 8 bases. The germline CDR1 and CDR2 sequences are SGHDN and FVKESK. V trimming: 0 bases; J trimming: 2 bases; junction bases outside the gene matches: 6. The CDR3 runs 16 residues. DNA of the CDR3: TGTGCCAGCAGCCAAGAGGGCAGGGGGCAACCCTACGAGCAGTACTTC. This translates into CASSQEGRGQPYEQYF.

This clone occurred once. The V gene is TRBV5-1, the J gene TRBJ1-6, with D perhaps matching TRBD1 (6 bases). V was clipped by 0 bases and J by 10 bases, with 14 bases between them. Germline V gene lookup returns CDR1 SGHRS and CDR2 YFSETQ. The CDR3 consists of 15 residues. The CDR3 DNA is TGCGCCAGCAGCTTGGCCCACAGGGATCTCTCACCCCTCCACTTT. Its protein is CASSLAHRDLSPLHF.

This sequence joins TRBV9 and TRBJ2-3; D may be TRBD1 (6 bases). Germline CDR1 reads SGDLS; CDR2 reads YYNGEE. V lost 0 bases to trimming and J lost 9 bases, with 20 bases between them. There are 16 residues in the CDR3. In DNA, the CDR3 is TGTGCCAGCAGCGTAGACGTGGGACAACCGCCTTTGACGCAGTATTTT. This translates into CASSVDVGQPPLTQYF. Together with reference TRBV9 and TRBJ2-3, the CDR3 gives the full variable domain: DSGVTQTPKHLITATGQRVTLRCSPRSGDLSVYWYQQSLDQGLQFLIQYYNGEERAKGNILERFSAQQFPDLHSELNLSSLELGDSALYFCASSVDVGQPPLTQYFGPGTRLTVL.

This clone occurred a few times. This chain uses TRBV18 with TRBJ1-2; a possible D gene is TRBD1 (6 bases). The CDR3 loop spans 15 amino acids. Germline CDR1 and CDR2: KGHSH and LQKENI. V shed 3 bases and J shed 0 bases, with 11 bases lying between them. CDR3 sequence (DNA): TGTGCCAGCTCACCGAGACAGGAAGCTAACTATGGCTACACCTTC. It is translated as CASSPRQEANYGYTF. Full variable domain (rest looked up from reference TRBV18 and TRBJ1-2): NAGVMQNPRHLVRRRGQEARLRCSPMKGHSHVYWYRQLPEEGLKFMVYLQKENIIDESGMPKERFSAEFPKEGPSILRIQQVVRGDSAAYFCASSPRQEANYGYTFGSGTRLTVV.

V and J are TRBV15 and TRBJ2-3; no reliable D call. The CDR3 has 13 residues. V was trimmed by 0 bases and J by 9 bases, leaving 10 bases between them. In germline, CDR1 is LNHNV, CDR2 YYDKDF (reference sequence). CDR3 in amino acids: CATSRDSTETQYF. DNA for the CDR3: TGTGCCACCAGCAGAGATTCAACTGAGACGCAGTATTTT.

The gene calls are TRBV9 and TRBJ2-4; D might be TRBD1 (6 bases). CDR3 length: 16 amino acids. Per germline, CDR1 SGDLS and CDR2 YYNGEE. The V and J ends lost 4 bases and 0 bases respectively, with 14 bases between them. The CDR3 region has the DNA TGTGCCAGCAGCCCCCGAGGGGGAACAGCCAAAAACATTCAGTACTTC. Protein sequence: CASSPRGGTAKNIQYF.

This clone showed up just once. V and J are TRBV7-3 and TRBJ2-7; 12 bases line up with TRBD2. V was clipped by 5 bases and J by 4 bases; unmatched bases: 6. Germline loops: CDR1 SGHTA, CDR2 FQGTGA. The CDR3 totals 15 residues. Here the CDR3 DNA reads TGTGCCAGCAGCAATCGACTAGCGGGGGTTTACGAGCAGTACTTC. Its translation is CASSNRLAGVYEQYF.